These 24 T cell receptor beta chains originate from one sample sequenced in a study of shared clonotypes between healthy human individuals. TCRdb's table, derived via immunoSEQ multiplex PCR, lists solely in-frame clones and lacks some. The sample has fewer than 600,000 clones, roughly 79% seen once. The specimen was PBMCs. Every receptor here comes from a woman aged 40 to 50 in good health. Some clones in this sample may be carry-over from other donors' samples.

This chain uses TRBV5-4 with TRBJ2-4; TRBD1 matches 7 bases. The V gene end was trimmed by 2 bases and the J gene end by 8 bases; junction bases not matched to a gene: 7. CDR3 length: 14 amino acids. The germline gives CDR1 SGHNT, CDR2 YYREEE (reference sequence). For the CDR3, the DNA is TGTGCCAGCAGCTTAAGACAGGGTGGAGACATTCAGTACTTC. Amino acids: CASSLRQGGDIQYF.

This clone was picked up a small number of times. The chain couples TRBV28 to TRBJ1-2; possibly TRBD1 for D (6 bases). Germline loops: CDR1 MDHEN, CDR2 SYDVKM. Trimming pared 8 bases from V and 3 bases from J, leaving 16 bases between. The CDR3 consists of 14 residues. The DNA for the CDR3 is TGTGCCAGCGGGTACAGGGTAGTAGACTATGGCTACACCTTC. Amino acids: CASGYRVVDYGYTF.

This chain connects TRBV5-1 to TRBJ1-1; a possible D gene is TRBD1 (5 bases). V was clipped by 4 bases and J by 1 base, with 14 bases between them. The germline CDR1 and CDR2 sequences are SGHRS and YFSETQ. The CDR3 runs to 15 residues. The CDR3 loop is CASSPLARANTEAFF. The DNA for the CDR3 is TGCGCCAGCAGCCCCCTGGCCAGGGCGAACACTGAAGCTTTCTTT.

This clone has a handful of counts. V gene TRBV7-2 combines with J gene TRBJ2-1; D is unresolved. The CDR3 is made up of 15 amino acids. Germline lookup yields CDR1 SGHTA and CDR2 FQGNSA. V was cut by 5 bases and J by 0 bases, with 11 bases left in between. The CDR3 reads CASSVSSSSYNEQFF. For the CDR3, the DNA is TGTGCCAGCAGCGTGTCCTCTAGCTCCTACAATGAGCAGTTCTTC.

The chain links TRBV4-2 to TRBJ2-5; D gene uncertain. The J call is in doubt because the DNA end fits TRBJ2-7 better. In germline, CDR1 is LGHNA, CDR2 YNFKEQ. CDR3 length equals 11 residues. This CDR3 reads CASSQGDEQYF. DNA for the CDR3: TGTGCCAGCAGCCAAGGTGACGAGCAGTACTTC.

The J gene is TRBJ2-7, the V gene TRBV5-6, with TRBD1 identical over 7 bases. The CDR3 covers 15 residues. The germline V gene encodes CDR1 SGHDT and CDR2 YYEEEE. The J segment lost 9 bases and the V segment lost 6 bases, leaving 18 bases of the junction unmatched. CDR3 nucleotide sequence: TGTGCCAGCACCCTCCGGGACAGAGGGGGCCTAGTGCAGTACTTC. Translating gives CASTLRDRGGLVQYF.

This chain joins TRBV23-1 and TRBJ2-7; D possibly corresponds to TRBD2 (6 bases). TRBV23-1 counts as an open reading frame of uncertain function. The CDR3 is made up of 8 amino acids. Here the CDR3 DNA reads TGCGTCGGGAGTGAGCAGTACTTC. It codes for CVGSEQYF.

In regard to this clone: This could be a read error, since a much larger clone is one nucleotide away. At the DNA level, this CDR3 is encoded by other sequences in the same sample as well. The chain couples TRBV28 to TRBJ2-5; a possible D gene is TRBD1 (7 bases). Between the trimmed V and J ends, which lost 10 bases and 2 bases, there was a span of 17 bases. CDR1 MDHEN and CDR2 SYDVKM come from the germline V gene. The CDR3 spans 14 residues. The CDR3 bases are TGTGCCACTCAAGCAGGGGGGAAGCAAGAGACCCAGTACTTC. Translation: CATQAGGKQETQYF.

Points on this clone: A far larger clone lies a single base away; this is likely a read error. This CDR3 is also generated by other DNA sequences in the sample. The V call is TRBV7-9, the J call TRBJ2-7; the D gene is possibly TRBD1 (7 bases). Trimming took off 0 bases at V and 2 bases at J, with 11 bases between the two ends. The germline V gene encodes CDR1 SEHNR and CDR2 FQNEAQ (reference sequence). CDR3 length: 15 residues. CDR3 nucleotides: TGTGCCAGCAGCTTAGCGCAGGGGGGCACCTACGAGCAGTACTTC. This sequence encodes CASSLAQGGTYEQYF.

This clone has only a few counts. This chain uses TRBV6-6 with TRBJ2-2; D possibly matches TRBD1 or TRBD2 (5 bases each). Between the trimmed V and J ends, which lost 5 bases and 7 bases, there was a span of 11 bases. This CDR3 comprises 13 residues. Germline values: CDR1 MNHNY, CDR2 SVGAGI (reference sequence). CDR3 DNA: TGTGCCAGCAGTAGAGGGGAGTACGGGGAGCTGTTTTTT. Translated: CASSRGEYGELFF.

This chain uses TRBV28 with TRBJ1-2; D might be TRBD1 (5 bases). CDR1 is MDHEN, CDR2 SYDVKM, per germline. This CDR3 has 14 amino acids. With 7 bases removed from V and 5 bases from J, the gap between germline ends came to 17 bases. The CDR3 is CASMGVGGRYGYTF. The CDR3 DNA reads as TGTGCCAGCATGGGTGTCGGGGGTCGGTATGGCTACACCTTC.

This sequence joins TRBV25-1 and TRBJ2-3; TRBD2 agrees at 9 bases. The V gene end was trimmed by 1 base and the J gene end by 1 base; junction bases not matched to a gene: 0. This CDR3 region has 15 residues. Germline V gene sequence: CDR1 MGHDK, CDR2 SYGVNS. The CDR3 is CASSEWTSGTDTQYF. The CDR3 DNA reads TGTGCCAGCAGTGAATGGACTAGCGGCACAGATACGCAGTATTTT.

The chain joins TRBV28 to TRBJ1-4; 7 bases match TRBD1. The CDR3 loop spans 14 amino acids. The J segment lost 8 bases and the V segment lost 5 bases, leaving 8 bases of the junction unmatched. Germline CDR1 reads MDHEN; CDR2 reads SYDVKM. The CDR3 coding sequence is TGTGCCAGCAGTCCCGGAGGGGGCGGGGAAAAACTGTTTTTT. This sequence encodes CASSPGGGGEKLFF.

J is TRBJ1-3 and V is TRBV30; D is uncertain. Germline assignment: CDR1 GTSNPN and CDR2 SVGIG (reference sequence). The CDR3 spans 16 residues. The ends were cut back, 2 bases at V and 0 bases at J, with 14 bases in the middle. The CDR3 reads CAWSSPLSRSGNTIYF. The CDR3 bases are TGTGCCTGGAGTTCCCCTTTGTCCCGCTCTGGAAACACCATATATTTT.

This clone has just a few counts. The chain uses TRBV30 and TRBJ2-7, with 8 bases aligning to TRBD1. J lost 7 bases, V lost 7 bases, and 12 bases had no gene match. Germline values: CDR1 GTSNPN, CDR2 SVGIG (reference sequence). CDR3 length: 13 residues. CDR3 amino acids: CASDPGGGGEQYF. Here the CDR3 DNA reads TGTGCCTCAGACCCAGGGGGCGGAGGTGAGCAGTACTTC.

The genes are TRBV7-6 and TRBJ2-5; D gene unclear. This CDR3 comprises 15 residues. Trimming shortened V by 5 bases and J by 2 bases, and 15 bases separated the two germline ends. Per germline, CDR1 SGHVS and CDR2 FNYEAQ. The CDR3 loop is CASSPRVTRQETQYF. For the CDR3, the DNA is TGTGCCAGCAGCCCCCGGGTGACACGACAAGAGACCCAGTACTTC.

This chain uses TRBV4-1 with TRBJ1-2, with D perhaps TRBD1 (5 bases). This CDR3 is 15 amino acids long. Germline CDR1 reads MGHRA; CDR2 reads YSYEKL. V lost 2 bases and J 5 bases, leaving 15 bases between the germline ends. The CDR3 sequence is CASSQSDGGAYGYTF. The CDR3 coding sequence is TGCGCCAGCAGCCAATCAGACGGGGGAGCTTATGGCTACACCTTC.

This chain uses TRBV28 with TRBJ1-3, with D possibly being TRBD1 (5 bases). Germline V gene sequence: CDR1 MDHEN, CDR2 SYDVKM. This CDR3 spans 16 amino acids. Trimming cost V 3 bases and J 0 bases, with 12 bases left between them. The CDR3 here is CASSFNRPTSGNTIYF. The DNA of the CDR3 is TGTGCCAGCAGTTTCAACAGGCCTACCTCTGGAAACACCATATATTTT.

This clone was seen only once. Since a much larger clone is just one base distant, this may be a read error. The identical CDR3 is also encoded by other nucleotide sequences in the sample. This chain uses TRBV29-1 with TRBJ2-1; TRBD1 might be the D (6 bases). The CDR3 consists of 13 residues. Trimming removed 4 bases at V and 7 bases at J, with 14 bases between. The germline V gene has CDR1 SQVTM and CDR2 ANQGSEA. The CDR3 spells CSVVQGSYNEQFF. The CDR3 region has the DNA TGCAGCGTTGTGCAGGGGTCATATAATGAGCAGTTCTTC.

CDR3 in amino acids: CASSRADRGRYEQYF. CDR3 coding DNA: TGTGCCAGCAGTCGCGCTGACAGGGGGCGGTACGAGCAGTACTTC. V usage is TRBV28 and J usage is TRBJ2-7, with 10 bases fitting TRBD1. The V and J ends lost 5 bases and 4 bases, in that order; junction bases with no gene match: 8. Per the germline V gene, CDR1 is MDHEN and CDR2 is SYDVKM. The CDR3 spans 15 residues.

The V gene is TRBV19, the J gene TRBJ2-6; a weak D match, TRBD1 (5 bases). Germline CDR1 is LNHDA and CDR2 is SQIVND (reference sequence). V lost 4 bases, J lost 2 bases, and 9 bases lay in between. CDR3 size: 15 residues. The CDR3 here is CASSTQVAGANVLTF. CDR3 bases: TGTGCCAGTAGTACACAGGTCGCTGGGGCCAACGTCCTGACTTTC.

At least ten counts were recorded for this clone. The genes are TRBV10-2 and TRBJ2-5; perhaps D is TRBD1 or TRBD2 (5 bases each). The DNA end favors TRBJ2-7, so the J call may be wrong. Germline assignment: CDR1 WSHSY and CDR2 SAAADI. The CDR3 consists of 15 residues. CDR3 residues: CASGGIWGNSYEQYF. In DNA, the CDR3 is TGCGCCAGCGGGGGAATTTGGGGAAACTCCTACGAGCAGTACTTC.

This clone was seen once. The chain recombines TRBV29-1 with TRBJ2-1; 14 bases are shared with TRBD2. With V trimmed by 6 bases and J by 9 bases, 13 bases remained unmatched. In germline, CDR1 is SQVTM, CDR2 ANQGSEA. The CDR3 is 16 amino acids. DNA for the CDR3: TGCAGCGTAGAACGATCGGGACTAGCGGGAGTAAGTGAGCAGTTCTTC. Translating it yields CSVERSGLAGVSEQFF.

The chain's CDR3 is CASSLKVQRGDEQFF. CDR3 sequence (DNA): TGTGCCAGCAGCTTGAAGGTCCAGCGGGGGGATGAGCAGTTCTTC. The chain links TRBV5-4 to TRBJ2-1; 9 nucleotides line up with TRBD2. Trimming cost V 1 base and J 8 bases; bases outside gene matches: 7. CDR3 size: 15 residues. Looked up from germline, CDR1 is SGHNT and CDR2 is YYREEE (reference sequence).